Below, 20 T cell receptor beta chains from the same sample are listed, as sequenced in a study of control samples from healthy donors and cancer patients. Sequencing used immunoSEQ multiplex PCR; TCRdb keeps in-frame clones, though not all of them. This sample carries some 130,000 clones, roughly 92% of them seen once, and the ten largest clones take 5.5%. Specimen: blood. The receptor source for this set is a man younger than 35 in good health.

This clone showed up just once. The rearrangement links TRBV5-1 to TRBJ1-5, with unresolved D. V was cut by 0 bases and J by 5 bases, with 12 bases left in between. Germline CDR1 and CDR2: SGHRS and YFSETQ. The length of the CDR3 is 15 residues. The CDR3 protein is CASSLGPSLDQPQHF. CDR3 bases: TGCGCCAGCAGCTTGGGCCCGAGTCTTGATCAGCCCCAGCATTTT.

The rearrangement uses TRBV28 and TRBJ2-1, with no clear D. Germline V gives CDR1 MDHEN, CDR2 SYDVKM. With 3 bases removed from V and 12 bases from J, the gap between germline ends came to 18 bases. This CDR3 is built from 14 residues. In nucleotides, the CDR3 is TGTGCCAGCAGTTTGTATAACTTGGCGGAAGGGCAGTTCTTC. This translates into CASSLYNLAEGQFF.

The chain combines TRBV6-5 with TRBJ1-2; a possible D gene is TRBD1 (5 bases). The CDR3 runs 12 residues. Between the trimmed V and J ends, which lost 7 bases and 3 bases, there was a span of 9 bases. Germline-derived CDR1 and CDR2 are MNHEY and SVGAGI. The CDR3 DNA reads TGTGCCAGCAAGGGGCGCGACTATGGCTACACCTTC. Amino acids: CASKGRDYGYTF.

This chain connects TRBV4-1 to TRBJ1-1; the D gene is possibly TRBD1 (5 bases). Germline CDR1 MGHRA, CDR2 YSYEKL. The CDR3 spans 15 residues. Deletions cut 1 base from V and 0 bases from J, with 9 bases between. CDR3 amino acids: CASSQVRTLNTEAFF. In DNA, the CDR3 is TGCGCCAGCAGCCAAGTCCGGACACTGAACACTGAAGCTTTCTTT.

This chain connects TRBV7-2 to TRBJ2-3; D unresolved. Per germline, CDR1 SGHTA and CDR2 FQGNSA. Trimming left V 1 base short and J 4 bases short, with 3 bases between. There are 12 residues in the CDR3. The CDR3 sequence is CASSLGADTQYF. CDR3 sequence (DNA): TGTGCCAGCAGCTTAGGGGCAGATACGCAGTATTTT. Variable domain in full (rest from reference TRBV7-2 and TRBJ2-3): GAGVSQSPSNKVTEKGKDVELRCDPISGHTALYWYRQSLGQGLEFLIYFQGNSAPDKSGLPSDRFSAERTGGSVSTLTIQRTQQEDSAVYLCASSLGADTQYFGPGTRLTVL.

The V gene is TRBV5-1, the J gene TRBJ2-3; TRBD2 aligns across 8 bases. The CDR3 consists of 17 residues. With 2 bases clipped from V and 1 base from J, the junction kept 9 bases outside the gene matches. Germline V CDR1 and CDR2: SGHRS, YFSETQ. CDR3: CASSLGTSRGGTDTQYF. As DNA, the CDR3 is TGCGCCAGCAGCTTAGGGACTAGTCGGGGTGGCACAGATACGCAGTATTTT. Supplemented by reference TRBV5-1 and TRBJ2-3, the full variable domain reads KAGVTQTPRYLIKTRGQQVTLSCSPISGHRSVSWYQQTPGQGLQFLFEYFSETQRNKGNFPGRFSGRQFSNSRSEMNVSTLELGDSALYLCASSLGTSRGGTDTQYFGPGTRLTVL.

The chain uses TRBV6-5 and TRBJ2-7; D might be TRBD1 (5 bases). The germline CDR1 and CDR2 sequences are MNHEY and SVGAGI. Trimming shortened V by 8 bases and J by 2 bases, and 13 bases separated the two germline ends. CDR3 length: 13 amino acids. The CDR3 DNA follows: TGTGCCAGCGGATGGGGCAGACCCTACGAGCAGTACTTC. Protein sequence: CASGWGRPYEQYF.

The gene calls are TRBV27 and TRBJ1-1; D remains ambiguous. V gave up 5 bases and J gave up 0 bases, with 7 bases separating them. CDR1 MNHEY and CDR2 SMNVEV come from the germline V gene (reference sequence). This CDR3 has 13 residues. In DNA form, the CDR3 reads TGTGCCAGCAGTCCCTCCATGAACACTGAAGCTTTCTTT. It codes for CASSPSMNTEAFF.

This chain joins TRBV11-3 and TRBJ2-7, with 13 bases that match TRBD2. V lost 2 bases, J lost 5 bases, and 12 bases stayed unmatched. This CDR3 is 18 amino acids long. The germline CDR1 and CDR2 sequences are SGHNT and YENEEA. CDR3 nucleotides: TGTGCCAGCAGCTTACGCCCAGGACTAGCGGGGGTGGGGGACGAGCAGTACTTC. As protein: CASSLRPGLAGVGDEQYF. The full variable domain, in which reference TRBV11-3 and TRBJ2-7 provide the parts outside the CDR3, is EAGVVQSPRYKIIEKKQPVAFWCNPISGHNTLYWYLQNLGQGPELLIRYENEEAVDDSQLPKDRFSAERLKGVDSTLKIQPAELGDSAVYLCASSLRPGLAGVGDEQYFGPGTRLTVT.

This chain links TRBV5-1 with TRBJ2-7, with no clear D. V gave up 0 bases and J gave up 2 bases, with 9 bases separating them. Germline assignment: CDR1 SGHRS and CDR2 YFSETQ. This CDR3 spans 14 amino acids. The CDR3 loop is CASSLETTTYEQYF. The CDR3 coding sequence is TGCGCCAGCAGCTTGGAAACAACAACCTACGAGCAGTACTTC.

The V call is TRBV5-1, the J call TRBJ2-3; D is perhaps TRBD2 (6 bases). Germline CDR1 reads SGHRS; CDR2 reads YFSETQ. The CDR3 is 14 amino acids. V dropped 4 bases and J dropped 9 bases, with 18 bases sitting between them. The CDR3 bases are TGCGCCAGCAGCACAGAGCCTAGCGACGGGACGCAGTATTTT. Translated: CASSTEPSDGTQYF.

The V call is TRBV20-1, the J call TRBJ1-3; TRBD1 is a possible D gene (6 bases). In germline, CDR1 is DFQATT, CDR2 SNEGSKA (reference sequence). Trimming removed 3 bases at V and 2 bases at J, with 11 bases between. This CDR3 has 14 residues. The CDR3 protein is CSASDRDTGNTIYF. The DNA for the CDR3 is TGCAGTGCTAGTGACCGGGACACTGGAAACACCATATATTTT.

The chain joins TRBV2 to TRBJ1-5; no clear D. Germline loops: CDR1 SNHLY, CDR2 FYNNEI. V lost 1 base and J 4 bases, leaving 14 bases between the germline ends. This CDR3 is built from 16 residues. CDR3 nucleotide sequence: TGTGCCAGCAGTGAAGAGGCGGGGTTGAGAAATCAGCCCCAGCATTTT. Its translation is CASSEEAGLRNQPQHF.

V gene TRBV12-3 or TRBV12-4 combines with J gene TRBJ1-5; D perhaps matches TRBD1 (6 bases). The germline V and J ends were trimmed by 5 bases and 9 bases, with 11 bases remaining between them. The CDR3 consists of 12 residues. The CDR3, as DNA: TGTGCCAGCAGTCTACAGGGTTTGCCCCAGCATTTT. Translation gives CASSLQGLPQHF.

The chain recombines TRBV3-1 (or the pseudogene TRBV3-2) with TRBJ2-7; D call uncertain. The germline V and J ends were trimmed by 4 bases and 0 bases, with 13 bases remaining between them. From germline, CDR1 is LGHDT and CDR2 YNNKEL (reference sequence). The CDR3 loop spans 15 amino acids. Written as DNA, the CDR3 is TGTGCCAGCAGCCCGACAAGAGCTAGCTCCTACGAGCAGTACTTC. Amino acid sequence: CASSPTRASSYEQYF.

This clone was found once. V usage is TRBV3-1 (or the pseudogene TRBV3-2) and J usage is TRBJ2-5; the match to TRBD2 covers 7 bases. Germline-derived CDR1 and CDR2 are LGHDT and YNNKEL (reference sequence). This CDR3 spans 16 amino acids. Trimming removed 2 bases from V and 2 bases from J; junction bases left unmatched: 8. CDR3 in DNA: TGTGCCAGCAGCCAAAATCCAGCGGGGTATCAAGAGACCCAGTACTTC. It specifies CASSQNPAGYQETQYF.

A few counts support this clone. The chain combines TRBV19 with TRBJ1-1; no reliable D call. The CDR3 runs 10 residues. V was cut by 9 bases and J by 1 base, with 3 bases left in between. CDR1 is LNHDA and CDR2 is SQIVND in the germline V gene (reference sequence). CDR3 sequence: CARQNTEAFF. CDR3 DNA sequence: TGTGCCAGACAGAACACTGAAGCTTTCTTT.

The CDR3 DNA is TGCGCCAGCAGCCAAGCAACGGGCTCGGCCTACGAGCAGTACTTC. Protein product: CASSQATGSAYEQYF. V usage is TRBV4-1 and J usage is TRBJ2-7; D is uncertain. The V gene's germline CDR1 is MGHRA and CDR2 YSYEKL. The CDR3 covers 15 residues. V was clipped by 1 base and J by 2 bases, with 12 bases between them.

This chain links TRBV12-3 or TRBV12-4 with TRBJ2-7; 10 bases are a match to TRBD1. The ends lost 5 bases at V and 12 bases at J; junction bases unmatched: 7. CDR3 size: 12 residues. CDR3 nucleotides: TGTGCCAGCAGTCCCGGGACAGGGGATCTGTACTTC. Translating gives CASSPGTGDLYF.

This chain links TRBV3-1 (or the pseudogene TRBV3-2) with TRBJ1-4; D gene unclear. Germline values: CDR1 LGHDT, CDR2 YNNKEL (reference sequence). The CDR3 has 15 residues. V was pared by 9 bases and J by 1 base, with 15 bases between. The CDR3 is CASKESGITNEKLFF. In DNA, the CDR3 is TGTGCCAGTAAAGAAAGCGGGATAACTAATGAAAAACTGTTTTTT.